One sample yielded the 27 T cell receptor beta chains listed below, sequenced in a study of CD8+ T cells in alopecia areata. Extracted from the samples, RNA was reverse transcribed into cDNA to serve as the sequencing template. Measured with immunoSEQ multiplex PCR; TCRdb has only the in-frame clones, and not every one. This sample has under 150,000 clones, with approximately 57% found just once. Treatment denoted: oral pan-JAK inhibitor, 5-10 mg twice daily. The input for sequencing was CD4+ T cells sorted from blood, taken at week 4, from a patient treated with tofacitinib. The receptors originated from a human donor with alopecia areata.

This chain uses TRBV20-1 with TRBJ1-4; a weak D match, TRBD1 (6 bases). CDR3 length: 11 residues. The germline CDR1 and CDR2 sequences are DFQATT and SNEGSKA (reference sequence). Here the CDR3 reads CARGTNEKLFF. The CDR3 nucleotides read TGCGCCAGGGGCACTAATGAAAAACTGTTTTTT.

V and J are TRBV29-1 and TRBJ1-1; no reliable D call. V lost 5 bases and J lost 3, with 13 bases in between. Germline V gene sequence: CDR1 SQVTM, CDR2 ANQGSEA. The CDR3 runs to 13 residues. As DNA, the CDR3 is TGCAGCGTTTCGGTCGGGGTTGACACTGAAGCTTTCTTT. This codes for CSVSVGVDTEAFF.

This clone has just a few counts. CDR3: CSVEDLAGTEAFF. The CDR3, as DNA: TGCAGCGTTGAAGATCTTGCGGGCACTGAAGCTTTCTTT. This chain uses TRBV29-1 with TRBJ1-1; D is unclear. This CDR3 is 13 amino acids long. V lost 0 bases and J lost 4, with 9 bases in between. Germline lookup yields CDR1 SQVTM and CDR2 ANQGSEA.

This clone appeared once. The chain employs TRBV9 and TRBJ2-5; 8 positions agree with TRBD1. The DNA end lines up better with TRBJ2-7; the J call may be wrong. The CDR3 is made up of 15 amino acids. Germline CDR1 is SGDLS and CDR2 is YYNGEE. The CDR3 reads CASNALRTGWDEQYF. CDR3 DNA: TGTGCCAGCAACGCTCTCCGGACAGGGTGGGACGAGCAGTACTTC.

The CDR3 DNA follows: TGTGCCAGCAGCCGGGACAGCCCGAACACCGGGGAGCTGTTTTTT. Residues: CASSRDSPNTGELFF. The chain links TRBV5-4 to TRBJ2-2, with 7 bases fitting TRBD1. The length of the CDR3 is 15 residues. Germline CDR1 and CDR2: SGHNT and YYREEE (reference sequence). With V trimmed by 4 bases and J by 0 bases, 3 bases remained unmatched.

For the CDR3, the DNA is TGTGCCAGCAGTTACTCGATGTTGACAGGGGCTTCGGGCTACACCTTC. It specifies CASSYSMLTGASGYTF. The chain employs TRBV6-5 and TRBJ1-2, with 8 positions matching TRBD1. Germline V lookup: CDR1 MNHEY, CDR2 SVGAGI. Trimming cost V 0 bases and J 8 bases; bases outside gene matches: 11. This CDR3 has 16 amino acids.

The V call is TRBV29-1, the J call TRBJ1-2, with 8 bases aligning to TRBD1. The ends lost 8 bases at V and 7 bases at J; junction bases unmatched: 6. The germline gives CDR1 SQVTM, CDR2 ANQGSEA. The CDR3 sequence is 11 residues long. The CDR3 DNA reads TGCAGCCTGGGAGACAGGGGTGGCTACACCTTC. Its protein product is CSLGDRGGYTF.

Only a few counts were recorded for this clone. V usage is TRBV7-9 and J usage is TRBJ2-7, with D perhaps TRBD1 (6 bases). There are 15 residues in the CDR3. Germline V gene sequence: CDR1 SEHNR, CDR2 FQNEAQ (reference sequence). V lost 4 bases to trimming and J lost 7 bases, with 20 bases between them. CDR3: CASSSNRDTRREQYF. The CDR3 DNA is TGTGCCAGCAGCTCAAACCGGGACACCCGTCGTGAGCAGTACTTC.

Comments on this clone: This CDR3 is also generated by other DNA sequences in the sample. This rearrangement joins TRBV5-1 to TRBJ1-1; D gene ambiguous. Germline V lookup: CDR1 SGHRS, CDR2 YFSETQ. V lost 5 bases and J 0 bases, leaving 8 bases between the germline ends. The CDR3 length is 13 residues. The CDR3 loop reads CASRGSMNTEAFF. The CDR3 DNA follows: TGCGCCAGCAGGGGGTCCATGAACACTGAAGCTTTCTTT.

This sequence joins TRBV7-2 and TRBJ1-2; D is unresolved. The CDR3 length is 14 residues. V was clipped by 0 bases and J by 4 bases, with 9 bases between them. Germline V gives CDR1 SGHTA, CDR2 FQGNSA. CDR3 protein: CASSLARLGYGYTF. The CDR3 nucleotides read TGTGCCAGCAGCTTAGCCCGGTTAGGCTATGGCTACACCTTC.

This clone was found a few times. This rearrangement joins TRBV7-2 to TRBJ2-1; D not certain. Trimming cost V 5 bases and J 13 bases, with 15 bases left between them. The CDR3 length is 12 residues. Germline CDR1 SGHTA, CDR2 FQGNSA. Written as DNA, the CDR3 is TGTGCCAGCAGCACCTTCGAAGGAAAACAGTTCTTC. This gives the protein CASSTFEGKQFF. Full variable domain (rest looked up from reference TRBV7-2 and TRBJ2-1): GAGVSQSPSNKVTEKGKDVELRCDPISGHTALYWYRQSLGQGLEFLIYFQGNSAPDKSGLPSDRFSAERTGGSVSTLTIQRTQQEDSAVYLCASSTFEGKQFFGPGTRLTVL.

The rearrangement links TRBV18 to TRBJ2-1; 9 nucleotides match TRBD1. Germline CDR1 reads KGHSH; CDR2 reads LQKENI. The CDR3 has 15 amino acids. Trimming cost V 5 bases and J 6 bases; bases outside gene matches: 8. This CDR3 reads CASSLTGGELNEQFF. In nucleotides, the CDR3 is TGTGCCAGCTCATTAACAGGGGGCGAACTCAATGAGCAGTTCTTC.

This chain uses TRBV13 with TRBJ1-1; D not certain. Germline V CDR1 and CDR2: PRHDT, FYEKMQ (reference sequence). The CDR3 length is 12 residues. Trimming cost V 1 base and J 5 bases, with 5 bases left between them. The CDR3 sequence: CASSLERTEAFF. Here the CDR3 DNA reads TGTGCCAGCAGCTTAGAAAGGACTGAAGCTTTCTTT.

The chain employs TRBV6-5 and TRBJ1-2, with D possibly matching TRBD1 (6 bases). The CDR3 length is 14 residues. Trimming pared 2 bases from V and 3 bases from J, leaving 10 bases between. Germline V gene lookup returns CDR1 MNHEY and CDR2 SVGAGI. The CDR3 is CASSYRQVYYGYTF. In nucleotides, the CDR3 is TGTGCCAGCAGTTACCGACAGGTGTACTATGGCTACACCTTC.

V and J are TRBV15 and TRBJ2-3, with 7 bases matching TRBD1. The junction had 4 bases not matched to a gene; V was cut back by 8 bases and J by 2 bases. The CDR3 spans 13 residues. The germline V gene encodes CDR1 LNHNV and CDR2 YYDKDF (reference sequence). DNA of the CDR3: TGTGCCACCTCAGAGGGGGCCACAGATACGCAGTATTTT. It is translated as CATSEGATDTQYF.

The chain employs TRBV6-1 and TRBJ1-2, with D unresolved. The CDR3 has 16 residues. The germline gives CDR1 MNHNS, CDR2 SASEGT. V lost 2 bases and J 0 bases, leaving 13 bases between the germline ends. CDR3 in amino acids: CASSENGWGANYGYTF. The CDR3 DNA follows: TGTGCCAGCAGTGAAAATGGGTGGGGAGCTAACTATGGCTACACCTTC.

CDR3 bases: TGTGCCTGGAAACGACAGGGCTCAACTGAAGCTTTCTTT. It specifies CAWKRQGSTEAFF. This sequence joins TRBV30 and TRBJ1-1; 7 nucleotides align to TRBD1. Looked up from germline, CDR1 is GTSNPN and CDR2 is SVGIG (reference sequence). There are 13 residues in the CDR3. V was pared by 4 bases and J by 5 bases, with 7 bases of the junction left unmatched. The variable domain in full, completed from reference TRBV30 and TRBJ1-1, reads SQTIHQWPATLVQPVGSPLSLECTVEGTSNPNLYWYRQAAGRGLQLLFYSVGIGQISSEVPQNLSASRPQDRQFILSSKKLLLSDSGFYLCAWKRQGSTEAFFGQGTRLTVV.

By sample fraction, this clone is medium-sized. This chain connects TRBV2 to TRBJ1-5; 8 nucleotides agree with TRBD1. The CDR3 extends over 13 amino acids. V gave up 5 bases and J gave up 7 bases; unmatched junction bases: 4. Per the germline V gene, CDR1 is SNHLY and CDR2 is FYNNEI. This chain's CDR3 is CASSPQGAQPQHF. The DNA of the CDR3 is TGTGCCAGCAGTCCCCAGGGGGCCCAGCCCCAGCATTTT. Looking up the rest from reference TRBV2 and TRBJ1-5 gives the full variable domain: EPEVTQTPSHQVTQMGQEVILRCVPISNHLYFYWYRQILGQKVEFLVSFYNNEISEKSEIFDDQFSVERPDGSNFTLKIRSTKLEDSAMYFCASSPQGAQPQHFGDGTRLSIL.

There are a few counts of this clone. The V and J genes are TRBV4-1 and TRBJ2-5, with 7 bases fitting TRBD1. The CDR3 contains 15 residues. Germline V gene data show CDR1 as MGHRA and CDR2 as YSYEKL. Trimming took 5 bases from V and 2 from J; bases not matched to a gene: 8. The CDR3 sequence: CASSTQGVGQETQYF. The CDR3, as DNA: TGCGCCAGCAGCACCCAGGGGGTGGGGCAAGAGACCCAGTACTTC.

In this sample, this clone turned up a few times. The CDR3 loop reads CASSLAQLAGAPGEQFF. CDR3 in DNA: TGTGCCAGCAGCTTAGCCCAACTAGCGGGAGCTCCGGGTGAGCAGTTCTTC. The chain carries TRBV11-2 and TRBJ2-1; TRBD2 matches at 11 bases. V trimming: 1 base; J trimming: 9 bases; junction bases outside the gene matches: 11. Germline V gene sequence: CDR1 SGHAT, CDR2 FQNNGV. This CDR3 has 17 residues.

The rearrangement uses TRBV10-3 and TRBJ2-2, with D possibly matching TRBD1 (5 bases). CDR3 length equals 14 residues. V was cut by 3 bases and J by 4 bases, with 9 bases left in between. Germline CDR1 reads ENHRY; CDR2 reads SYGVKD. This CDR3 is CAISETGTTGELFF. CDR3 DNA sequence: TGTGCCATCAGTGAAACAGGCACCACCGGGGAGCTGTTTTTT.

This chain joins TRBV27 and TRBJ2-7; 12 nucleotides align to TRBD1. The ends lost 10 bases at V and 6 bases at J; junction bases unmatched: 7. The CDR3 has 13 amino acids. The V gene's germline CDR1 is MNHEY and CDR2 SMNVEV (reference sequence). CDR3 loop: CATRDRGQGEQYF. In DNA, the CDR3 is TGTGCCACTAGGGACAGGGGGCAAGGCGAGCAGTACTTC.

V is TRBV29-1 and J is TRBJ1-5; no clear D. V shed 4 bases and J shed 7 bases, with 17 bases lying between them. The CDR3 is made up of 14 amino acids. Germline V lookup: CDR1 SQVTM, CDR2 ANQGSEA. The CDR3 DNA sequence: TGCAGCGTTGGGGAGGGTACCGGTCCGCAGCCCCAGCATTTT. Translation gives CSVGEGTGPQPQHF.

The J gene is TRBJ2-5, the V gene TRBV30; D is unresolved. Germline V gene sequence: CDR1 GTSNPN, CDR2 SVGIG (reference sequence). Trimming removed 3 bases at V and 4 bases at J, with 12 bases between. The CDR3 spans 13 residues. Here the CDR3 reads CAWRLPARETQYF. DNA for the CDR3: TGTGCCTGGAGACTCCCCGCCCGAGAGACCCAGTACTTC.

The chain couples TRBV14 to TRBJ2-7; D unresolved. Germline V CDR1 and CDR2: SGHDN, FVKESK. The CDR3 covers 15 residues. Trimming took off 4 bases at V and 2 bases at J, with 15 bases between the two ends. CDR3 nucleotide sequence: TGTGCCAGCAGCCCCCCCCGGAACGGACCCTACGAGCAGTACTTC. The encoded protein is CASSPPRNGPYEQYF.

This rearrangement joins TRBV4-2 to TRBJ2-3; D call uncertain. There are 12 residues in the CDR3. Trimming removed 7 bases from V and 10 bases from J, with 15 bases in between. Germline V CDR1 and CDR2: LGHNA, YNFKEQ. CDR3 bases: TGTGCCAGCACCCCGACTGAGAAGGCGCAGTATTTT. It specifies CASTPTEKAQYF.

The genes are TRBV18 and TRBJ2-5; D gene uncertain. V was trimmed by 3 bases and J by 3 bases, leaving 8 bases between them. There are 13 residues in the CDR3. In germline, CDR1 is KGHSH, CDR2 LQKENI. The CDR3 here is CASSPREEETQYF. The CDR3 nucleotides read TGTGCCAGCTCACCTCGAGAGGAAGAGACCCAGTACTTC.